This TCR beta chain was observed in a study of cytomegalovirus exposure and HLA in healthy donors. Points on this clone: Germline is not matched at one junction end, which may reflect a read error.

The protocol was immunoSEQ multiplex PCR, while the TCRdb copy is restricted to in-frame clones and leaves out a portion. The sample includes 150,000 to 200,000 clones, approximately 88% of them seen just once. The CDR3 loop spans 15 amino acids. Germline-derived CDR1 and CDR2 are GTSNPN and SVGIG (reference sequence). V gene TRBV30 combines with J gene TRBJ1-4; D remains unclear. Sequencing was carried out using PBMCs. The receptor comes from a man aged 18-30 years in good health and CMV-seropositive. The CDR3 sequence is CAWGVRLSGGEKLFF. CDR3 nucleotide sequence: TGTGCCTGGGGTGTCCGACTCTCCGGCGGTGAAAAACTGTTTTTT.